The 26 T cell receptor beta chains below come from one sample, sequenced in a study of low-dose radiotherapy and immunotherapy resistance in tumors. cDNA synthesis used a TRAV/TRBV-specific primer set for both chains. The authors amplified TCRs for about 20 PCR cycles with a constant-region primer and a V-primer adapter. Each CDR3 protein is one row after TCRdb ran MiXCR on the reads. The sample holds more than 50,000 distinct CDR3 sequences, 26% seen once. Indicated time point: before trial treatment. Sequenced here: PBMCs, sampled before treatment. The source is a male donor with rectosigmoid adenocarcinoma.

This clonotype was observed at least ten times. The chain combines TRBV28 with TRBJ1-1; D unresolved. CDR1 is MDHEN and CDR2 is SYDVKM in the germline V gene. Trimming removed 8 bases from V and 11 bases from J, with 18 bases in between. The CDR3 is 12 residues long. The CDR3 region is CASLSGSGRAFF. DNA for the CDR3: TGTGCCAGCCTATCCGGCTCCGGGAGGGCTTTCTTT. Together with reference TRBV28 and TRBJ1-1, the CDR3 gives the full variable domain: DVKVTQSSRYLVKRTGEKVFLECVQDMDHENMFWYRQDPGLGLRLIYFSYDVKMKEKGDIPEGYSVSREKKERFSLILESASTNQTSMYLCASLSGSGRAFFGQGTRLTVV.

The chain carries TRBV5-1 and TRBJ2-5, with a weak D call TRBD2 (5 bases). V was clipped by 10 bases and J by 4 bases, with 14 bases between them. Germline V lookup: CDR1 SGHRS, CDR2 YFSETQ. This CDR3 region has 12 residues. In nucleotides, the CDR3 is TGCGCCCCGGAGGAGGCGGGAGAGACCCAGTACTTC. Its protein product is CAPEEAGETQYF. The entire variable domain, with the rest obtained from reference TRBV5-1 and TRBJ2-5, is as follows: KAGVTQTPRYLIKTRGQQVTLSCSPISGHRSVSWYQQTPGQGLQFLFEYFSETQRNKGNFPGRFSGRQFSNSRSEMNVSTLELGDSALYLCAPEEAGETQYFGPGTRLLVL.

The chain carries TRBV3-1 and TRBJ1-1; possible D gene TRBD1, 5 bases. CDR3 length: 14 residues. Trimming left V 6 bases short and J 1 base short, with 12 bases between. The germline CDR1 and CDR2 sequences are LGHDT and YNNKEL (reference sequence). The CDR3 nucleotides read TGTGCCAGCAGAGTCACAGGAAAGAACACTGAAGCTTTCTTT. It encodes CASRVTGKNTEAFF.

V gene TRBV5-5 combines with J gene TRBJ1-1; D remains unclear. The germline V gene encodes CDR1 SGHKS and CDR2 YYEKEE (reference sequence). This CDR3 is 17 amino acids long. V lost 0 bases and J lost 0, with 15 bases in between. The CDR3: CASSLAGTRAMNTEAFF. CDR3 bases: TGTGCCAGCAGCTTGGCCGGCACCCGAGCTATGAACACTGAAGCTTTCTTT.

This clonotype was seen ten or more times. The V gene is TRBV11-2, the J gene TRBJ2-2; D remains unclear. The CDR3 is made up of 13 amino acids. Deletions cut 2 bases from V and 3 bases from J, with 4 bases between. The V gene's germline CDR1 is SGHAT and CDR2 FQNNGV. The CDR3 reads CASSLRDTGELFF. DNA for the CDR3: TGTGCCAGCAGCTTAAGGGACACCGGGGAGCTGTTTTTT.

The V gene is TRBV6-2 or TRBV6-3, the J gene TRBJ2-7, with D possibly being TRBD2 (6 bases). Germline CDR1 reads MNHEY; CDR2 reads SVGEGT. V was cut by 5 bases and J by 2 bases, with 13 bases left in between. The CDR3 runs to 14 residues. The CDR3 DNA follows: TGTGCCAGCAGTGGACTAAGCCCTACCTACGAGCAGTACTTC. It yields the protein CASSGLSPTYEQYF.

This clonotype was found many times. This chain connects TRBV2 to TRBJ1-1; D may be TRBD1 (5 bases). The CDR3 totals 14 residues. Germline assignment: CDR1 SNHLY and CDR2 FYNNEI. Trimming left V 7 bases short and J 1 base short, with 13 bases between. CDR3 residues: CASKVGTGNTEAFF. CDR3 in DNA: TGTGCCAGCAAGGTTGGGACGGGGAACACTGAAGCTTTCTTT.

At least ten counts were recorded for this clonotype. V and J are TRBV4-1 and TRBJ2-5; 9 nucleotides match TRBD1. The CDR3 contains 16 residues. Germline trimming cut 5 bases from V and 1 base from J; bases unmatched to any gene: 8. Germline CDR1 MGHRA, CDR2 YSYEKL. The CDR3 DNA is TGCGCCAGCAGCGAAAGGACAGGGGTTATCCAAGAGACCCAGTACTTC. Protein: CASSERTGVIQETQYF.

The CDR3 sequence: CASSYRPGNSPLHF. The CDR3 DNA reads as TGTGCCAGCAGTTACAGGCCAGGGAATTCACCCCTCCACTTT. The V gene is TRBV6-2 or TRBV6-3, the J gene TRBJ1-6, with TRBD1 as a possible D gene (5 bases). The CDR3 is made up of 14 amino acids. The V and J ends lost 2 bases and 7 bases respectively, with 9 bases between them. CDR1 MNHEY and CDR2 SVGEGT come from the germline V gene.

V and J are TRBV9 and TRBJ2-7; TRBD2 matches at 7 bases. Germline V lookup: CDR1 SGDLS, CDR2 YYNGEE. The CDR3 spans 13 residues. With V trimmed by 3 bases and J by 9 bases, 9 bases remained unmatched. Here the CDR3 DNA reads TGTGCCAGCAGCGCGGGAGCGGGGAAGGCGCAGTACTTC. It is translated as CASSAGAGKAQYF.

In its sample, this clonotype was seen many times. The rearrangement links TRBV14 to TRBJ2-7, with 10 nucleotides matching TRBD2. V shed 3 bases, J shed 9 bases, and the junction held 8 bases outside the gene matches. Germline values: CDR1 SGHDN, CDR2 FVKESK. The CDR3 extends over 14 amino acids. The CDR3 DNA is TGTGCCAGCAGCCAGGGTCTAGCGGGGGCCGCGCAGTACTTC. Translating gives CASSQGLAGAAQYF.

A remark on this clonotype: One junction end disagrees with the germline gene, perhaps due to a read error. The chain uses TRBV5-3 and TRBJ2-2; 7 bases map to TRBD1. TRBV5-3 is classed as an ORF, of uncertain function. The CDR3 extends over 16 amino acids. CDR3: CASSLARGINTGELFF. CDR3 DNA sequence: TGTGCCAGCAGCTTGGCCAGGGGGATAAACACCGGGGAGCTGTTTTTT.

As to this clonotype: This probably arose from a read error, given a far larger clone one base away. V is TRBV28 and J is TRBJ2-1; TRBD1 aligns across 7 bases. There are 14 residues in the CDR3. CDR1 is MDHEN, CDR2 SYDVKM, per germline. With V trimmed by 7 bases and J by 10 bases, 13 bases remained unmatched. CDR3 region: CASTLTGTWGEQFF. In DNA form, the CDR3 reads TGTGCCAGCACCCTGACAGGGACCTGGGGCGAGCAGTTCTTC.

This clonotype was observed at least ten times. This sequence joins TRBV2 and TRBJ2-2, with D perhaps TRBD1 (5 bases). The CDR3 spans 15 residues. Trimming removed 3 bases from V and 4 bases from J, with 12 bases in between. Looked up from germline, CDR1 is SNHLY and CDR2 is FYNNEI. CDR3 loop: CASSESGLATGELFF. The DNA for the CDR3 is TGTGCCAGCAGTGAGTCAGGGCTGGCCACCGGGGAGCTGTTTTTT.

This clonotype was picked up many times. V usage is TRBV6-4 and J usage is TRBJ2-1; 11 nucleotides agree with TRBD2. The V gene's germline CDR1 is MRHNA and CDR2 SNTAGT. This CDR3 comprises 15 residues. With 4 bases clipped from V and 8 bases from J, the junction kept 7 bases outside the gene matches. CDR3 DNA: TGTGCCAGCAGTGGGTCTAGCGGGGGGATTGATGAGCAGTTCTTC. This sequence encodes CASSGSSGGIDEQFF.

This clonotype has a count of ten or more. The chain couples TRBV28 to TRBJ1-2; tentatively, D is TRBD1 (5 bases). In germline, CDR1 is MDHEN, CDR2 SYDVKM. This CDR3 spans 15 amino acids. V was trimmed by 1 base and J by 2 bases, leaving 11 bases between them. The CDR3 sequence: CASSLSSRVNYGYTF. The DNA of the CDR3 is TGTGCCAGCAGTTTATCAAGCAGGGTGAACTATGGCTACACCTTC.

The chain uses TRBV28 and TRBJ2-7; 7 bases line up with TRBD1. V dropped 7 bases and J dropped 6; count of bases not matched to a gene: 12. Germline V gene lookup returns CDR1 MDHEN and CDR2 SYDVKM. There are 14 residues in the CDR3. The CDR3 spells CASTRVGGNPEQYF. The CDR3 DNA reads as TGTGCCAGCACCCGCGTAGGGGGCAACCCCGAGCAGTACTTC. Full variable domain (remainder filled in from reference TRBV28 and TRBJ2-7): DVKVTQSSRYLVKRTGEKVFLECVQDMDHENMFWYRQDPGLGLRLIYFSYDVKMKEKGDIPEGYSVSREKKERFSLILESASTNQTSMYLCASTRVGGNPEQYFGPGTRLTVT.

This clonotype was recorded a few times. The V and J genes are TRBV24-1 and TRBJ1-5; 8 bases are shared with TRBD1. Trimming took 3 bases from V and 6 from J; bases not matched to a gene: 6. This CDR3 has 15 amino acids. Germline-derived CDR1 and CDR2 are KGHDR and SFDVKD. The DNA of the CDR3 is TGTGCCACCAGTGATCCCGGGACAGGAAGTCAGCCCCAGCATTTT. This encodes CATSDPGTGSQPQHF.

Turning to this clonotype: A read error likely explains this, since a far larger clone differs by one base. The gene calls are TRBV6-5 and TRBJ2-1; tentatively, D is TRBD1 (5 bases). Germline loops: CDR1 MNHEY, CDR2 SVGAGI. V was pared by 10 bases and J by 0 bases, with 19 bases between. CDR3 length: 16 residues. The CDR3 DNA follows: TGTGCCAACACCTACTTCGACAGACCCTCCTACAATGAGCAGTTCTTC. Translated: CANTYFDRPSYNEQFF.

The table lists this clonotype with many counts. V gene TRBV27 combines with J gene TRBJ1-5; D gene ambiguous. Germline V gene data show CDR1 as MNHEY and CDR2 as SMNVEV (reference sequence). The V and J ends lost 4 bases and 4 bases respectively, with 5 bases between them. The CDR3 extends over 12 amino acids. The CDR3 loop reads CASSSGNQPQHF. For the CDR3, the DNA is TGTGCCAGCAGTTCGGGGAATCAGCCCCAGCATTTT.

This clonotype appeared many times. V usage is TRBV12-3 or TRBV12-4 and J usage is TRBJ1-2; D may be TRBD1 (6 bases). The CDR3 is 16 residues long. Trimming took 2 bases from V and 7 from J, leaving 20 bases between them. CDR3 sequence (DNA): TGTGCCAGCAGTTTAACCACGAACAGGGTAGTGGCTGGCTACACCTTC. Translating it yields CASSLTTNRVVAGYTF.

Ten or more counts support this clonotype. The chain carries TRBV27 and TRBJ2-1, with 9 nucleotides matching TRBD2. J lost 2 bases, V lost 2 bases, and 16 bases had no gene match. The CDR3 is 20 residues long. Germline V gives CDR1 MNHEY, CDR2 SMNVEV (reference sequence). The CDR3 loop is CASSLINLASGARTYNEQFF. The CDR3 nucleotides are TGTGCCAGCAGTTTAATCAACCTGGCTAGCGGGGCCCGCACCTACAATGAGCAGTTCTTC.

This rearrangement joins TRBV11-2 to TRBJ2-7, with a possible D match to TRBD1 (6 bases). The CDR3 contains 15 residues. Germline values: CDR1 SGHAT, CDR2 FQNNGV. V lost 1 base and J lost 3, with 13 bases in between. CDR3 bases: TGTGCCAGCAGCTTAGTGCCGGGACACCACTACGAGCAGTACTTC. Amino acids: CASSLVPGHHYEQYF.

Comment on this clonotype: The DNA is left out, because the CDR3 cannot be placed on it with certainty; the CDR3 is given as TCRdb lists it. The chain is built from TRBV7-9 and TRBJ1-1. Germline V gene data show CDR1 as SEHNR and CDR2 as FQNEAQ (reference sequence). The CDR3 is made up of 18 amino acids, end residues included. CDR3 residues: CASSIYLCSAGVVTEAFF.

Ten or more counts support this clonotype. This chain connects TRBV7-9 to TRBJ2-3; D is unresolved. V gave up 5 bases and J gave up 2 bases, with 14 bases separating them. Germline V gives CDR1 SEHNR, CDR2 FQNEAQ (reference sequence). CDR3 size: 15 residues. The CDR3, as DNA: TGTGCCAGCAGCCCTGGAAGACCTCCCACAGATACGCAGTATTTT. It is translated as CASSPGRPPTDTQYF.

In this sample, this clonotype turned up many times. This sequence joins TRBV6-1 and TRBJ2-2; 12 bases are shared with TRBD1. CDR1 is MNHNS and CDR2 is SASEGT in the germline V gene. The CDR3 consists of 14 residues. The V segment lost 6 bases and the J segment 6 bases; nucleotides outside the gene matches: 2. Here the CDR3 DNA reads TGTGCCAGCAGGGGACAGGGGGCCTCCGGGGAGCTGTTTTTT. Protein: CASRGQGASGELFF.